This T cell receptor (beta chain) was sequenced for a study of blood T cell repertoires in COVID-19. Using immunoSEQ multiplex PCR, the repertoire was profiled, and TCRdb retains in-frame clones only, with some absent. Of about 300,000 clones listed, 80% to 90% are singletons. Looked up from germline, CDR1 is MGHRA and CDR2 is YSYEKL. Trimming shortened V by 6 bases and J by 4 bases, and 15 bases separated the two germline ends. This CDR3 region has 14 residues. The source of this sequence is a man aged 30 to 45 who had recovered from COVID-19. Specimen: PBMCs or T cells enriched from blood (not recorded which). This chain links TRBV4-1 with TRBJ1-1; D is uncertain. The CDR3 here is CASRPPGSGTEAFF. The CDR3 DNA reads as TGCGCCAGCAGACCCCCGGGGAGCGGCACTGAAGCTTTCTTT.